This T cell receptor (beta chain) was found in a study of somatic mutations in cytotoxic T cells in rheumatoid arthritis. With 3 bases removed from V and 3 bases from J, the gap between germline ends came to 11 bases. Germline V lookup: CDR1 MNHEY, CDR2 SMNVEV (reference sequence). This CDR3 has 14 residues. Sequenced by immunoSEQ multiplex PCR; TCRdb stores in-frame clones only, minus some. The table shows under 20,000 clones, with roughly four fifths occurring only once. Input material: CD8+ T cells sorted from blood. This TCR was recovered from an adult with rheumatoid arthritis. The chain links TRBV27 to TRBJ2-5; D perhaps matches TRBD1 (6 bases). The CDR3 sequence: CASSLMAGEETQYF. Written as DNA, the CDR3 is TGTGCCAGCAGTTTGATGGCAGGGGAAGAGACCCAGTACTTC.